This T cell receptor beta chain is from a study of T cells in Graves' hyperthyroidism and ophthalmopathy. Disease duration was under 3 months in the ophthalmopathy patients, who also had a Clinical Activity Score of at least 3 and a NOSPECS grade of at least 4. Germline assignment: CDR1 DFQATT and CDR2 SNEGSKA (reference sequence). With 1 base removed from V and 4 bases from J, the gap between germline ends came to 17 bases. This CDR3 is 16 amino acids long. RNA transcripts yielded amplified TCR beta CDR3 regions. First-round RT-PCR with HTBI primers amplified the TCR CDR3 region. TCRdb passed the multiplex PCR reads through MiXCR, listing each CDR3 protein once. The data show 450,000 to 650,000 distinct CDR3 sequences, more than 13% seen once. This clonotype was seen many times.

This TCR was recovered from a woman under 30 with Graves' ophthalmopathy. The chain combines TRBV20-1 with TRBJ2-1; D may be TRBD2 (6 bases). Sequenced input: blood. The CDR3 reads CSARGAVGGSYNEQFF. CDR3 bases: TGCAGTGCTAGAGGTGCAGTGGGGGGTTCGTACAATGAGCAGTTCTTC.